A selection of T cell receptor beta chains follows, all from one sample in a study of CD8 T cells in ankylosing spondylitis. TCRdb re-analysed the 5' RACE reads in MiXCR, keeping a single row per CDR3 protein. The table shows 30,000 or so distinct CDR3 sequences, with about 5.2% occurring only once. Material: blood, either unsorted or a sorted T cell fraction (not recorded which). The origin of the receptors is a female donor with ankylosing spondylitis or in good health (not recorded which). CDR3s include the opening cysteine and the closing phenylalanine or tryptophan. The D gene is left open where the match is weak. Clone sizes are given selectively: once, few, many, or a class where the clone is expanded.

TRBV9	few	TRBJ1-2	-	TGTGCCAGCAGCGTAGCCCGGACAGTTAACTATGGCTACACCTTC	CASSVARTVNYGYTF
TRBV9	many	TRBJ1-6	TRBD1	TGTGCCAGCGCCACGACAGGGAACATGGATTCACCCCTCCACTTT	CASATTGNMDSPLHF
TRBV9	many	TRBJ2-3	-	TGTGCCAGCAGCGTAGGGGGTAGAGAAACAGATACGCAGTATTTT	CASSVGGRETDTQYF
TRBV9	many	TRBJ2-5	TRBD2	TGTGCCAGCAGCGTCGGGGGGGCCCTCGGAGAGACCCAGTACTTC	CASSVGGALGETQYF
TRBV9	many	TRBJ2-3	-	TGTGCCAGCAGCATGGCACTAGGCCCCCACGGTACGCAGTATTTT	CASSMALGPHGTQYF
TRBV25-1	many	TRBJ2-7	-	TGTGCCAGCAGCTCAGGGAAGTTCCGTCTCTCCGAGCAGTACTTC	CASSSGKFRLSEQYF
TRBV9	-	TRBJ2-5	TRBD2	TGTGCCAGCAGCCCCGCCCGGGGGGGCCAAGAGACCCAGTACTTC	CASSPARGGQETQYF
TRBV9	medium-sized	TRBJ2-2	TRBD2	TGTGCCAGCAGCGTAGATACTAGCGGGGGGGCGCACACCGGGGAGCTGTTTTTT	CASSVDTSGGAHTGELFF
TRBV9	many	TRBJ2-5	-	TGTGCCAGCAGCGTAGATCGCTTTCAAGAGACCCAGTACTTC	CASSVDRFQETQYF
TRBV9	many	TRBJ2-2	-	TGTGCCAGCAGCGCATCGAACACCGGGGAGCTGTTTTTT	CASSASNTGELFF
TRBV9	many	TRBJ2-3	TRBD2	TGTGCCAGCAGCGTAGGAACTAGCGGGAGGGCCGCAGATACGCAGTATTTT	CASSVGTSGRAADTQYF
TRBV21-1	few	TRBJ2-4	-	TGTGCCAGCAGCATGAGGGGTACCAAAAACATTCAGTACTTC	CASSMRGTKNIQYF
TRBV9	many	TRBJ2-3	-	TGTGCCAGCAGCGTAGATGTCAAACAGGCCTTCCTTGGGGATACGCAGTATTTT	CASSVDVKQAFLGDTQYF
TRBV9	many	TRBJ1-6	TRBD1	TGTGCCAGCAGCCCGACAGGGACAAATAATTCACCCCTCCACTTT	CASSPTGTNNSPLHF
TRBV9	-	TRBJ2-7	TRBD2	TGTGCCAGCAGCGTCACTAGCGGTAGCGTGTACGAGCAGTACTTC	CASSVTSGSVYEQYF